This T cell receptor (beta chain) was recovered during a study of long-term antiretroviral therapy in people with HIV. The assay, immunoSEQ v3.0, was run at survey level. Data came from immunoSEQ multiplex PCR; TCRdb stores just in-frame clones and leaves some out. The repertoire consists of under 25,000 clones, with approximately 95% occurring once and the leading ten covering 9.2%. General study findings and limits: Transplant donor controls retained higher diversity, though diversity increased after ART.

CDR3 length equals 14 residues. J gave up 4 bases and V 11 bases, and 13 bases lay outside the gene matches. CDR1 and CDR2 from the germline V gene are MNHNS and SASEGT. Notes on this clone: Its antigen is unknown.

The chain has TRBV6-1 and TRBJ2-7, with 8 bases that match TRBD1. The source was unsorted PBMCs, collected 7.6 years after starting antiretroviral therapy. The clonotype was recovered from a middle-aged woman with HIV. CDR3 sequence reads: CAGSRQDREYEQYF. CDR3 nucleotides: TGTGCCGGCTCTCGACAGGACAGGGAATACGAGCAGTACTTC.